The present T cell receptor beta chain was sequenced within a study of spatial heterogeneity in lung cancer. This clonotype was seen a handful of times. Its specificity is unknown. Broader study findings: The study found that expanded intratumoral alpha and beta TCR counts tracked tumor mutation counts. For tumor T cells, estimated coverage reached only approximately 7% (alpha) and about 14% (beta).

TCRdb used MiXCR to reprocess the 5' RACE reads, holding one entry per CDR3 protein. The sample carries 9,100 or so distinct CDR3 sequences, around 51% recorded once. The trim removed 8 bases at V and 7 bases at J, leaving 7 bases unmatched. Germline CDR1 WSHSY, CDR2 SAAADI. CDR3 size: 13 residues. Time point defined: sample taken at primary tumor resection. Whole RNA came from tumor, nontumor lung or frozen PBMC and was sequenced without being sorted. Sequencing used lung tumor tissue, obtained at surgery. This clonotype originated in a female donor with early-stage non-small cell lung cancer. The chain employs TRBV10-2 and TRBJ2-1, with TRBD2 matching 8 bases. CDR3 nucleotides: TGCGCCAGCTTTCGGCAGCGGGGGAATGAGCAGTTCTTC. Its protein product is CASFRQRGNEQFF.